The clone carrying this T cell receptor (beta chain) was observed a few times. These data originate in a study of blood T cell repertoires in COVID-19. Study-wide context: Sites in the United States, Italy and Spain provided acute and convalescent COVID-19 samples. PBMCs, B-cell-depleted T cells, or T cells provided the cDNA or gDNA that made up the material.

As handled by the study authors: Using reference gene primer amplification, nucleated cell counts were estimated. TCRdb's table, derived via immunoSEQ multiplex PCR, lists solely in-frame clones and lacks some. The V and J calls and clone size are taken from that table; D and trimming were inferred from the DNA. The profile covers over 75,000 clones, with around 80% appearing a single time and 20% to 25% taken by the ten largest. Per the germline V gene, CDR1 is SGHKS and CDR2 is YYEKEE (reference sequence). There are 13 residues in the CDR3. The V end was cut by 1 base, the J end by 6 bases, with 5 bases between.

Sequencing was performed on peripheral blood. The gene calls are TRBV5-5 and TRBJ1-6; D gene uncertain. This TCR was recovered from a woman aged 50 to 60 with acute or convalescent COVID-19. Here the CDR3 reads CASSLNSNSPLHF. The CDR3 DNA reads as TGTGCCAGCAGCTTGAACAGTAATTCACCCCTCCACTTT.